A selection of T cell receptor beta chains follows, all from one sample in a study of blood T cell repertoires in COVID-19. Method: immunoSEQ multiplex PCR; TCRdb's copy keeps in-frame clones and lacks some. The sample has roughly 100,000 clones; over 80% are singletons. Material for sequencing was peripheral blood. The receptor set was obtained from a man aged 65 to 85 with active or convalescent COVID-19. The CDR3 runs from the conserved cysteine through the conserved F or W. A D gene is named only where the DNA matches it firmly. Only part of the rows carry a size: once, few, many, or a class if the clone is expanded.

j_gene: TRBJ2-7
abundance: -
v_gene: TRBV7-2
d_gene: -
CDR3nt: TGTGCCAGCAGCTCGTCCTGGACGGGACACTACGAGCAGTACTTC
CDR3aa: CASSSSWTGHYEQYF

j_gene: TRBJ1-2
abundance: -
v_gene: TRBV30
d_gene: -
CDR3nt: TGTGCCTGGAGTGCTGGCGGACTACCCTATGGCTACACCTTC
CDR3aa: CAWSAGGLPYGYTF

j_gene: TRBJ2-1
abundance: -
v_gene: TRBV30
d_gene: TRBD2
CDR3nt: TGTGCCTGGAGTCCAAACCTCGGGGGGGGCTCATACAATGAGCAGTTCTTC
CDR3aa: CAWSPNLGGGSYNEQFF

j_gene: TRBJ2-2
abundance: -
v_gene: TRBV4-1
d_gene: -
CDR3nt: TGCGCCAGCAGCCAAGATGGGCTCCCCATGTTCCCTGGCGGGGAGCTGTTTTTT
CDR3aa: CASSQDGLPMFPGGELFF

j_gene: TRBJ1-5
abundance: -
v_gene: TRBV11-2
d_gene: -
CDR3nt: TGTGCCAGCAGCGCAGGCTTCAATCAGCCCCAGCATTTT
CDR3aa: CASSAGFNQPQHF

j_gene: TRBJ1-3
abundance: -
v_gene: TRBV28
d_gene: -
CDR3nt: TGTGCCAGCAGTTTAGGGGGGGGGCGCGGAAACACCATATATTTT
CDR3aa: CASSLGGGRGNTIYF

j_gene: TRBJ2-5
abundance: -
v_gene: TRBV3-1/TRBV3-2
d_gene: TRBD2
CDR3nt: TGTGCCAGCAGCCACAGCAATCTAGCGGGGGGGCAGGAGACCCAGTACTTC
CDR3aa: CASSHSNLAGGQETQYF

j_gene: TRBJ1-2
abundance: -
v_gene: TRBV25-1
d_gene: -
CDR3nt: TGTGCCAGCAGTGAATACATCGGCGAGGCAAACTATGGCTACACCTTC
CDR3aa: CASSEYIGEANYGYTF

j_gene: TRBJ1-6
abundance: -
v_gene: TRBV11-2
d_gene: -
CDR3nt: TGTGCCAGCAGCTTAGACTGGGGAGATTCACCCCTCCACTTT
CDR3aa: CASSLDWGDSPLHF

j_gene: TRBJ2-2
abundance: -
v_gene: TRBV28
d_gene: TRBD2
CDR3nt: TGTGCCAGCAGGCGACTCTATAGCGGGGGTTTCACCGGGGAGCTGTTTTTT
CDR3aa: CASRRLYSGGFTGELFF

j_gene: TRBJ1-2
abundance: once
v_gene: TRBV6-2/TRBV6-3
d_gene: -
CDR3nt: TGTGCCAGCAGTTACTCGTCGGGATACTATGGCTACACCTTC
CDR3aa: CASSYSSGYYGYTF

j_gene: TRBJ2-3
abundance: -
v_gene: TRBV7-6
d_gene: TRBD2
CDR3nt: TGTGCCAGCAGCTTAGGGTCGGCTAGCGGGGGGGCTATAGATACGCAGTATTTT
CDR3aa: CASSLGSASGGAIDTQYF

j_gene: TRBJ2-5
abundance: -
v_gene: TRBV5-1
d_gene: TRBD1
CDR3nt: TGCGCCAGCAGCTTGGGCGGCAGGGGGCAGGAGACCCAGTACTTC
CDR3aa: CASSLGGRGQETQYF

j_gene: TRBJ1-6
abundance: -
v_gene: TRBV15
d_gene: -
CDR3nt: TGTGCCACCAGCAGAGTCAGGGGCACGAGCTCCTATAATTCACCCCTCCACTTT
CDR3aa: CATSRVRGTSSYNSPLHF

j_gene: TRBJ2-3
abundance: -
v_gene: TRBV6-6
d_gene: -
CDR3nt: TGTGCCAGCAGTTACTCGGCCAAGAGCACAGATACGCAGTATTTT
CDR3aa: CASSYSAKSTDTQYF

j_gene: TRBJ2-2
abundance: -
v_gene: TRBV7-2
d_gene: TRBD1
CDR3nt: TGTGCCAGCACCCATATAGGGACAGGGGTTGGGGCCGGGGAGCTGTTTTTT
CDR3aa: CASTHIGTGVGAGELFF

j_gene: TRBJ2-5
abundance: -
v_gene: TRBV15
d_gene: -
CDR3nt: TGTGCCACCAGCAGAGGCGGGATACAAGAGGCCCAGTACTTC
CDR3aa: CATSRGGIQEAQYF

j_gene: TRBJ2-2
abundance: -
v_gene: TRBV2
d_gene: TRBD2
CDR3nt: TGTGCCAGCAGTAATGACGTTAGCGGGGATTACGGGGAGCTGTTTTTT
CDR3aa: CASSNDVSGDYGELFF

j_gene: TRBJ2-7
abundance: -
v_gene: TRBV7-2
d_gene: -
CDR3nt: TGTGCCAGCAGCAAGGACAGATTCTACGAGCAGTACTTC
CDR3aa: CASSKDRFYEQYF

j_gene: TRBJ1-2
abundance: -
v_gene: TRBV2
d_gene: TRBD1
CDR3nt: TGTGCCAGCAGTCCCGGGACAGCGATCTATGGCTACACCTTC
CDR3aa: CASSPGTAIYGYTF

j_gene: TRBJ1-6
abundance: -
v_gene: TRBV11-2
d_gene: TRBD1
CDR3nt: TGTGCCAGCAGCTTAGGCTGGACAGGGGGTAATTCACCCCTCCACTTT
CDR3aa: CASSLGWTGGNSPLHF

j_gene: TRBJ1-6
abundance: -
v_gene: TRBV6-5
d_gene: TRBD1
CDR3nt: TGTGCCAGCACCCTCGACAGGGGTAAATCACCCCTCCACTTT
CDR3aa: CASTLDRGKSPLHF

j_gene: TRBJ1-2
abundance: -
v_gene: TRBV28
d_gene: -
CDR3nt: TGTGCCAGCAGTGGATCAGTGGCAGGGGCCTACTATGGCTACACCTTC
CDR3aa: CASSGSVAGAYYGYTF

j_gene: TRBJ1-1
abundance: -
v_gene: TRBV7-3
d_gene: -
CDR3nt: TGTGCCAGCAGCTTAACCGCAGGGGCGAACACTGAAGCTTTCTTT
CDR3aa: CASSLTAGANTEAFF

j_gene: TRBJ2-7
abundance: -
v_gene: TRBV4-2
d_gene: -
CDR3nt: TGTGCCAGCAGCCAAGATACTCGCGGGCAGTACTTC
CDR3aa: CASSQDTRGQYF

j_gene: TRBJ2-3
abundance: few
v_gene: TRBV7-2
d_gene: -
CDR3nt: TGTGCCAGCAGCTCTACGAACACAGATACGCAGTATTTT
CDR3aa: CASSSTNTDTQYF